This is a list of T cell receptor beta chains from one sample in a study of OX40 agonist ivuxolimab in advanced cancers. Some clones are missing from TCRdb's copy, which holds only in-frame ones; the method was immunoSEQ multiplex PCR. The sample yields tens of thousands of clones, around 85% seen once. The sequenced sample was CD4+ or CD8+ T cells sorted from blood, obtained in a trial of the OX40 agonist ivuxolimab. The receptors come from an adult with an advanced solid tumor such as melanoma, head and neck, liver or kidney cancer. Both conserved end residues are trimmed from each CDR3. Fields, in order: V gene, clone size, J gene, CDR3 protein. Clone size is shown for a subset of rows, as once, few, many or a class of expanded clone.

>TRBV15|NA|TRBJ1-4
ATSRDGTANEKLF
>TRBV7-9|once|TRBJ2-1
ASSYWLDEQF
>TRBV4-1|NA|TRBJ2-1
ASRREGSNEQF
>TRBV4-1|NA|TRBJ2-7
ASSHPAALNPYEQY
>TRBV5-6|NA|TRBJ2-7
ASSFSGGEQY
>TRBV7-9|NA|TRBJ1-2
ASSRYTGTGNYGYT
>TRBV27|NA|TRBJ1-1
ASRKNGNTEAF
>TRBV27|NA|TRBJ2-2
ASSLVPSLYTGELF
>TRBV18|NA|TRBJ1-1
ASSPPLDMNTEAF
>TRBV2|NA|TRBJ2-1
ASSEERSYNEQF
>TRBV9|NA|TRBJ2-5
ASNPGGGETQY
>TRBV6-5|NA|TRBJ1-5
ASSRKRTGVQPQH
>TRBV18|NA|TRBJ1-5
ASSPVEAESQPQH
>TRBV28|NA|TRBJ2-1
ASSPTGFFNNEQF
>TRBV29-1|many|TRBJ2-1
SVYGRRNEQF
>TRBV15|NA|TRBJ1-2
ATSRRARAEVYGYT
>TRBV29-1|NA|TRBJ2-5
SVSKSSGQETQY
>TRBV7-6|NA|TRBJ2-2
ASSLASRTPTGELF
>TRBV28|NA|TRBJ1-2
ASIGTGGGSSGYT
>TRBV10-3|NA|TRBJ1-1
AISDGGNTEAF
>TRBV16|NA|TRBJ2-7
ASSPGSENEQY
>TRBV5-1|NA|TRBJ2-1
ASSLGLRDNEQF
>TRBV19|NA|TRBJ1-1
ASSVQVTNTEAF
>TRBV4-1|NA|TRBJ2-7
ASSQVLAGGPSYEQY
>TRBV28|NA|TRBJ2-7
ASNTRTGGLYEQY
>TRBV5-1|once|TRBJ1-4
ASSLVGRTNEKLF
>TRBV11-2|NA|TRBJ2-7
ASSSLYGTGTYEQY
>TRBV7-9|NA|TRBJ2-1
ASSLGGLAPNEQF
>TRBV2|once|TRBJ1-5
ASREGGSSNQPQH
>TRBV15|once|TRBJ2-5
ATSRDRRVVETQY
>TRBV7-9|once|TRBJ1-6
ASTYFTGAYNSPLH
>TRBV7-9|NA|TRBJ2-7
ASSPSGRYYEQY
>TRBV7-8|NA|TRBJ1-4
ASSPRGQGFGKLF
>TRBV28|NA|TRBJ1-2
ASSPDRRKNGYT
>TRBV30|NA|TRBJ1-5
ACMIPDRAVQPQH
>TRBV4-1|NA|TRBJ1-3
ASSHFGVDSGNTIY
>TRBV19|NA|TRBJ2-2
ASIGRGQWTGELF
>TRBV6-5|few|TRBJ1-1
ASTRPGANTEAF
>TRBV11-2|NA|TRBJ2-3
ASSLLAGGSDTQY
>TRBV5-5|NA|TRBJ1-1
ASNIQGNTEAF
>TRBV30|NA|TRBJ2-7
AWKWAGGHEQY
>TRBV28|NA|TRBJ2-3
ASSSAGTGGDTQY
>TRBV9|few|TRBJ2-5
ASSVGTLKQETQY
>TRBV5-5|NA|TRBJ2-7
ASSRSSAGDSSYEQY
>TRBV18|NA|TRBJ2-2
ASSYNANTGELF
>TRBV28|NA|TRBJ1-2
ASSRPRDRGDYGYT
>TRBV9|NA|TRBJ2-1
ASSPGQGNNEQF
>TRBV11-2|NA|TRBJ1-1
ASSPKSGVGTEAF
>TRBV6-6|NA|TRBJ1-6
ASSPRGEDSPLH
>TRBV2|once|TRBJ1-6
ASRARVDGGSPLH
>TRBV23-1|NA|TRBJ2-7
ASTRQGNNSYEQY
>TRBV7-9|NA|TRBJ2-2
ASSLDSYTGELF
>TRBV5-5|NA|TRBJ1-4
ASSLGGTNEKLF
>TRBV4-2|NA|TRBJ2-7
ASSQGPGTSAYEQY
>TRBV2|few|TRBJ2-7
ASSAGSGGYEQY
>TRBV28|NA|TRBJ1-2
ASKTSEYYGYT
>TRBV11-2|NA|TRBJ2-7
ASSSTRGERRNEQY
>TRBV27|NA|TRBJ2-1
ASSLSAGTITYNEQF
>TRBV7-8|NA|TRBJ2-7
ASSSMAGGYEQY
>TRBV29-1|NA|TRBJ2-7
SVEDRLAGAYEQY